These 3 T cell receptor beta chains share one sample of origin, sequenced in a study of T-cell reconstitution after alpha-beta-depleted transplantation in children. As it was prepared, the TCRbeta library received unique molecular identifiers. TCRdb re-derived calls from the PCR reads in MiXCR, one entry per CDR3 protein. Here the sample spans roughly 400,000 distinct CDR3 sequences, just over 20% being singletons. The sample in question was PBMCs from the stem cell graft donor, obtained from the stem cell graft. The receptors were sampled from a human donor who donated a stem cell graft to a child with acute myeloid leukemia.

There are a few counts of this clonotype. The CDR3 nucleotides are TGTGCCAGCAGTTACGCAGGGGCTTACACAGATACGCAGTATTTT. Residues: CASSYAGAYTDTQYF. This rearrangement joins TRBV6-5 to TRBJ2-3, with a tentative D call TRBD1 (6 bases). The CDR3 loop spans 15 amino acids. In germline, CDR1 is MNHEY, CDR2 SVGAGI. With 2 bases removed from V and 2 bases from J, the gap between germline ends came to 11 bases.

There are a few counts of this clonotype. The chain is built from TRBV5-6 and TRBJ2-1, with 11 bases lining up with TRBD2. The CDR3 contains 15 residues. With 6 bases clipped from V and 9 bases from J, the junction kept 11 bases outside the gene matches. The V gene's germline CDR1 is SGHDT and CDR2 YYEEEE. The CDR3 DNA follows: TGTGCCAGCAAAGGTCTAGCGGGAGGCGAGGGTGAGCAGTTCTTC. This translates into CASKGLAGGEGEQFF.

Here the CDR3 reads CASRVLYNEQFF. The CDR3 DNA is TGCGCCAGCAGGGTCCTATACAATGAGCAGTTCTTC. This chain joins TRBV10-2 and TRBJ2-1; D not resolved. The germline CDR1 and CDR2 sequences are WSHSY and SAAADI. V was pared by 6 bases and J by 4 bases, with 7 bases between. The CDR3 runs to 12 residues.